What follows is one TCR beta chain and its context. Repertoires were generated with immunoSEQ multiplex PCR, while TCRdb's copy carries only in-frame clones and drops some. The repertoire has 12,000 to 15,000 clones, roughly 87% of them found once; the top ten carry approximately 2.9%. Between the trimmed V and J ends, which lost 4 bases and 2 bases, there was a span of 11 bases. CDR3 length: 14 residues. Germline assignment: CDR1 MDHEN and CDR2 SYDVKM. The source of the sample is a study of T cells in localized non-small cell lung cancer. This clonotype originated in a man aged 40 to 70 with stage III lung adenocarcinoma. V gene TRBV28 combines with J gene TRBJ1-2, with D perhaps matching TRBD1 (5 bases). The input for sequencing was peripheral blood mononuclear cells, taken before any cancer treatment. In DNA, the CDR3 is TGTGCCAGCAGTTACAAAGACAGAAACTATGGCTACACCTTC. Protein: CASSYKDRNYGYTF.